Listed here are 27 T cell receptor beta chains from one sample, sequenced in a study of shared clonotypes between healthy human individuals. Profiling relied on immunoSEQ multiplex PCR, and the TCRdb table lists in-frame clones only, not all of them. Among about 1.5 million clones listed, 95% to 99% were seen once. Source material: naive CD4+ T cells sorted from blood. Subset reported: CD45RA+ positively selected. The receptors come from a man aged 25-45 years in good health.

The gene calls are TRBV6-1 and TRBJ2-1; a possible D gene is TRBD1 (6 bases). Trimming pared 0 bases from V and 3 bases from J, leaving 12 bases between. Looked up from germline, CDR1 is MNHNS and CDR2 is SASEGT. This CDR3 contains 16 residues. The DNA for the CDR3 is TGTGCCAGCAGTGAAGCGCATCAGGGGTTCTACAATGAGCAGTTCTTC. Encoded protein: CASSEAHQGFYNEQFF.

The chain has TRBV7-2 and TRBJ1-5; D gene unclear. V lost 5 bases to trimming and J lost 6 bases, with 8 bases between them. There are 12 residues in the CDR3. Germline lookup yields CDR1 SGHTA and CDR2 FQGNSA. The CDR3 bases are TGTGCCAGCAGCCTCCCGAGTCAGCCCCAGCATTTT. The encoded protein is CASSLPSQPQHF.

The V and J genes are TRBV28 and TRBJ1-2; TRBD1 matches 10 bases. Germline V lookup: CDR1 MDHEN, CDR2 SYDVKM. This CDR3 spans 14 amino acids. J gave up 9 bases and V 9 bases, and 13 bases lay outside the gene matches. CDR3 bases: TGTGCCAGTCAGACAGGGGGCGAGCCTCTGAGCTACACCTTC. Translation gives CASQTGGEPLSYTF.

On this clone itself: The sample contains more than one DNA sequence encoding this CDR3. The chain joins TRBV7-9 to TRBJ2-5; D not resolved. The CDR3 has 11 amino acids. V was cut by 3 bases and J by 5 bases, with 4 bases left in between. Germline CDR1 is SEHNR and CDR2 is FQNEAQ (reference sequence). The CDR3 region has the DNA TGTGCCAGCAGCTTCGGGGAGACCCAGTACTTC. Its translation: CASSFGETQYF.

This clone was recorded only once. The rearrangement links TRBV15 to TRBJ1-1; D uncertain. Deletions cut 5 bases from V and 2 bases from J, with 9 bases between. CDR1 LNHNV and CDR2 YYDKDF come from the germline V gene (reference sequence). CDR3 size: 13 residues. The CDR3 sequence is CATSRFGNTEAFF. The CDR3 DNA sequence: TGTGCCACCAGCCGCTTTGGAAACACTGAAGCTTTCTTT.

The chain links TRBV28 to TRBJ2-1; 7 nucleotides line up with TRBD2. The V segment lost 8 bases and the J segment 15 bases; nucleotides outside the gene matches: 10. The germline gives CDR1 MDHEN, CDR2 SYDVKM. The CDR3 is 11 residues long. The CDR3 loop is CASGPGLRWFF. In DNA form, the CDR3 reads TGTGCCAGCGGGCCGGGACTACGATGGTTCTTC.

This chain links TRBV7-9 with TRBJ1-3; tentatively, D is TRBD1 (6 bases). This CDR3 comprises 13 residues. Trimming removed 1 base from V and 9 bases from J, with 10 bases in between. The germline V gene encodes CDR1 SEHNR and CDR2 FQNEAQ (reference sequence). DNA for the CDR3: TGTGCCAGCAGCTTAGAGGGGGAAACCACCATATATTTT. Amino acid sequence: CASSLEGETTIYF.

The gene calls are TRBV4-1 and TRBJ2-7; 11 bases align to TRBD2. Germline-derived CDR1 and CDR2 are MGHRA and YSYEKL. With 4 bases clipped from V and 2 bases from J, the junction kept 4 bases outside the gene matches. This CDR3 region has 15 residues. The CDR3 is CASSPTSGETYEQYF. CDR3 sequence (DNA): TGCGCCAGCAGCCCGACTAGCGGGGAGACCTACGAGCAGTACTTC.

This chain joins TRBV5-4 and TRBJ2-1, with no clear D. Germline V lookup: CDR1 SGHNT, CDR2 YYREEE (reference sequence). Trimming pared 3 bases from V and 7 bases from J, leaving 11 bases between. This CDR3 has 13 residues. CDR3 region: CASSSGPRNEQFF. The CDR3 DNA follows: TGTGCCAGCAGCTCGGGCCCAAGGAATGAGCAGTTCTTC.

The chain couples TRBV27 to TRBJ1-5; 10 nucleotides match TRBD1. V was clipped by 5 bases and J by 5 bases; unmatched bases: 3. The CDR3 consists of 14 residues. Germline V lookup: CDR1 MNHEY, CDR2 SMNVEV (reference sequence). CDR3 sequence: CASSAGTGDQPQHF. The CDR3 nucleotides are TGTGCCAGCAGTGCAGGGACAGGGGATCAGCCCCAGCATTTT.

The J gene is TRBJ2-1, the V gene TRBV28; D tentatively fits TRBD1 or TRBD2 (7 bases each). Germline loops: CDR1 MDHEN, CDR2 SYDVKM. The CDR3 sequence is 15 residues long. Trimming pared 2 bases from V and 7 bases from J, leaving 15 bases between. This CDR3 reads CASSLMPGGANEQFF. The CDR3 DNA reads as TGTGCCAGCAGTTTAATGCCAGGGGGGGCGAATGAGCAGTTCTTC.

The gene calls are TRBV5-1 and TRBJ2-3; D is ambiguous. The germline V and J ends were trimmed by 5 bases and 6 bases, with 16 bases remaining between them. From germline, CDR1 is SGHRS and CDR2 YFSETQ. The CDR3 is 14 amino acids. CDR3 protein: CASRSLTGADTQYF. In DNA form, the CDR3 reads TGCGCCAGCAGATCCCTCACTGGCGCGGATACGCAGTATTTT.

The chain links TRBV28 to TRBJ2-3, with 8 nucleotides matching TRBD2. V gave up 3 bases and J gave up 3 bases; unmatched junction bases: 8. Per the germline V gene, CDR1 is MDHEN and CDR2 is SYDVKM. The CDR3 runs 16 residues. CDR3 sequence (DNA): TGTGCCAGCAGTTTGCTGCGGGGGGCCTCTACAGATACGCAGTATTTT. Translating it yields CASSLLRGASTDTQYF. The entire variable domain, with the rest obtained from reference TRBV28 and TRBJ2-3, is as follows: DVKVTQSSRYLVKRTGEKVFLECVQDMDHENMFWYRQDPGLGLRLIYFSYDVKMKEKGDIPEGYSVSREKKERFSLILESASTNQTSMYLCASSLLRGASTDTQYFGPGTRLTVL.

The chain employs TRBV2 and TRBJ1-1, with a tentative D call TRBD1 (6 bases). The V gene lost 6 bases and the J gene lost 3 bases, with 14 bases spanning the gap. The CDR3 consists of 14 residues. The germline CDR1 and CDR2 sequences are SNHLY and FYNNEI. The CDR3 loop is CASRGDTGYTEAFF. CDR3 DNA: TGTGCCAGCAGGGGAGATACAGGGTACACTGAAGCTTTCTTT.

The rearrangement joins TRBV7-2 to TRBJ2-7, with D perhaps TRBD2 (6 bases). Germline V gives CDR1 SGHTA, CDR2 FQGNSA. V was trimmed by 0 bases and J by 0 bases, leaving 21 bases between them. The CDR3 sequence is 19 residues long. The CDR3 reads CASSLASGVGGGVSYEQYF. The CDR3 DNA reads TGTGCCAGCAGCTTAGCTTCTGGAGTGGGAGGAGGGGTCTCCTACGAGCAGTACTTC.

This rearrangement joins TRBV27 to TRBJ2-7, with 16 positions matching TRBD2. Trimming removed 2 bases from V and 5 bases from J; junction bases left unmatched: 6. This CDR3 has 17 residues. Germline-derived CDR1 and CDR2 are MNHEY and SMNVEV (reference sequence). The CDR3 is CASSLKGTSGRAHEQYF. The CDR3 DNA follows: TGTGCCAGCAGTTTAAAAGGGACTAGCGGGAGGGCCCACGAGCAGTACTTC.

The rearrangement joins TRBV29-1 to TRBJ2-6, with 9 bases matching TRBD1. Germline V lookup: CDR1 SQVTM, CDR2 ANQGSEA. This CDR3 comprises 17 residues. The J segment lost 0 bases and the V segment lost 4 bases, leaving 7 bases of the junction unmatched. The CDR3 bases are TGCAGCGTTGTAGTGGGACAGGGACCCTCTGGGGCCAACGTCCTGACTTTC. This sequence encodes CSVVVGQGPSGANVLTF.

The CDR3 sequence: CASSFGGVNTGELFF. The CDR3 DNA reads TGCGCCAGCAGCTTTGGAGGGGTGAACACCGGGGAGCTGTTTTTT. V is TRBV5-1 and J is TRBJ2-2; D possibly corresponds to TRBD2 (6 bases). CDR1 is SGHRS, CDR2 YFSETQ, per germline. CDR3 size: 15 residues. The ends were cut back, 2 bases at V and 1 base at J, with 9 bases in the middle. The complete variable domain, with remaining parts taken from reference TRBV5-1 and TRBJ2-2, reads KAGVTQTPRYLIKTRGQQVTLSCSPISGHRSVSWYQQTPGQGLQFLFEYFSETQRNKGNFPGRFSGRQFSNSRSEMNVSTLELGDSALYLCASSFGGVNTGELFFGEGSRLTVL.

This clone was seen a single time. This chain uses TRBV28 with TRBJ1-2; D remains unclear. The CDR3 extends over 13 amino acids. Germline CDR1 MDHEN, CDR2 SYDVKM. The V and J ends lost 5 bases and 8 bases respectively, with 15 bases between them. The CDR3 here is CASSLQAPFGYTF. Here the CDR3 DNA reads TGTGCCAGCAGTCTTCAGGCCCCCTTCGGCTACACCTTC.

The CDR3 DNA follows: TGTGCCAGCAATAACTTAAGGACAGGGGAAGTCTCTAACTATGGCTACACCTTC. It yields the protein CASNNLRTGEVSNYGYTF. The chain combines TRBV28 with TRBJ1-2; 9 bases agree with TRBD1. CDR3 length: 18 residues. V was clipped by 7 bases and J by 0 bases; unmatched bases: 15. Per the germline V gene, CDR1 is MDHEN and CDR2 is SYDVKM.

The J gene is TRBJ2-7, the V gene TRBV28, with 13 bases aligning to TRBD2. CDR3 length: 14 amino acids. V lost 7 bases to trimming and J lost 3 bases; unmatched junction nucleotides: 3. The germline V gene encodes CDR1 MDHEN and CDR2 SYDVKM. In DNA, the CDR3 is TGTGCCAGCACCCGACTAGCGGGGGGCTACGAGCAGTACTTC. This gives the protein CASTRLAGGYEQYF.

V gene TRBV5-1 combines with J gene TRBJ1-1; TRBD1 is a possible D gene (6 bases). CDR1 and CDR2 (germline): SGHRS, YFSETQ. CDR3 length: 15 residues. V shed 4 bases and J shed 3 bases, with 16 bases lying between them. In DNA form, the CDR3 reads TGCGCCAGCAGCCCGTTCGGGGGGGCGGACACTGAAGCTTTCTTT. It is translated as CASSPFGGADTEAFF.

V is TRBV4-1 and J is TRBJ2-7, with 15 bases matching TRBD2. V gave up 4 bases and J gave up 0 bases; unmatched junction bases: 7. CDR1 is MGHRA, CDR2 YSYEKL, per germline. This CDR3 contains 18 residues. This chain's CDR3 is CASSRGLAGGPLSYEQYF. The CDR3 coding sequence is TGCGCCAGCAGCCGAGGACTAGCGGGAGGGCCTCTCTCCTACGAGCAGTACTTC.

This chain links TRBV28 with TRBJ1-2; TRBD1 matches 7 bases. V lost 4 bases, J lost 4 bases, and 12 bases stayed unmatched. This CDR3 region has 16 residues. The germline gives CDR1 MDHEN, CDR2 SYDVKM. The CDR3 DNA is TGTGCCAGCAGTTCTCAGAGGGGGCGCGTTCCCTATGGCTACACCTTC. It codes for CASSSQRGRVPYGYTF.

The chain combines TRBV28 with TRBJ2-3; 9 nucleotides agree with TRBD1. Trimming cost V 5 bases and J 3 bases; bases outside gene matches: 9. This CDR3 region has 16 residues. Germline loops: CDR1 MDHEN, CDR2 SYDVKM. CDR3 loop: CASSPAGTGFTDTQYF. Written as DNA, the CDR3 is TGTGCCAGCAGTCCCGCCGGGACAGGGTTTACAGATACGCAGTATTTT. Supplemented by reference TRBV28 and TRBJ2-3, the full variable domain reads DVKVTQSSRYLVKRTGEKVFLECVQDMDHENMFWYRQDPGLGLRLIYFSYDVKMKEKGDIPEGYSVSREKKERFSLILESASTNQTSMYLCASSPAGTGFTDTQYFGPGTRLTVL.

This clone was seen once. This chain connects TRBV9 to TRBJ1-3, with D possibly TRBD1 on 5 matching bases. The CDR3 spans 16 residues. The V gene lost 0 bases and the J gene lost 0 bases, with 10 bases spanning the gap. The germline gives CDR1 SGDLS, CDR2 YYNGEE. The CDR3 sequence is CASSVVGVGSGNTIYF. As DNA, the CDR3 is TGTGCCAGCAGCGTAGTGGGGGTCGGCTCTGGAAACACCATATATTTT.

V is TRBV28 and J is TRBJ2-5; D might be TRBD1 or TRBD2, each matching 5 bases. V lost 7 bases, J lost 5 bases, and 14 bases lay in between. There are 13 residues in the CDR3. The V gene's germline CDR1 is MDHEN and CDR2 SYDVKM. This chain's CDR3 is CASTQPGPETQYF. In DNA form, the CDR3 reads TGTGCCAGCACCCAGCCGGGACCCGAGACCCAGTACTTC.